This TCR beta chain stems from a study of identifying expanded T cells in peripheral blood. As regards this clone: The antigen remains unidentified.

Healthy donors had no documented immune events, such as infections, while sampled. Germline V gene data show CDR1 as SQVTM and CDR2 as ANQGSEA. V was shortened by 0 bases and J by 2 bases, with 13 bases between the two germline ends. The CDR3 is 16 residues long. Study-wide results and caveats: Clone count variance between approximately 2-week samples rose with total template count. Differentially abundant clones: 0.95 to 1.5 between replicates, approximately 15 at roughly 2 weeks, approximately 19 at four.

This table comes from immunoSEQ multiplex PCR, and its TCRdb copy is limited to in-frame clones, with some not included. The sample contains more than 85,000 clones, 88% of which appear only once. The J gene is TRBJ2-2, the V gene TRBV29-1, with D maybe TRBD2 (6 bases). The sequence was collected from a person aged 18-70 years in good health. The sequenced material came from blood. CDR3 nucleotides: TGCAGCGTTGAAGACCCCTCCGGGAGAAACACCGGGGAGCTGTTTTTT. Translation: CSVEDPSGRNTGELFF.